This is a list of T cell receptor beta chains from one sample in a study of T cells in Graves' hyperthyroidism and ophthalmopathy. TCRdb ran MiXCR on the multiplex PCR reads and lists one entry per CDR3 protein. Among about 570,000 distinct CDR3 sequences listed, approximately 44% were seen once. Sequences were obtained from peripheral blood or thyroid tissue (not recorded which). The receptors were sampled from an adult woman with Graves' disease, either hyperthyroidism or ophthalmopathy (not recorded which). CDR3s include the opening cysteine and the closing phenylalanine or tryptophan. D genes are given only for firm matches.

d_call j_call v_call cdr3_aa
NA TRBJ1-1 TRBV7-9 CASSLRQAENTEAFF
TRBD2 TRBJ2-5 TRBV7-2 CASGTGGSQETQYF
NA TRBJ1-6 TRBV4-1 CASSRGQLLGYNSPLHF
TRBD1 TRBJ1-6 TRBV5-5 CASSLQGAQNSPLHF
NA TRBJ2-7 TRBV29-1 CSVEATGSYEQYF
TRBD1 TRBJ1-1 TRBV5-1 CASGTGHGVNTEAFF
TRBD1 TRBJ2-6 TRBV20-1 CSARDRQGSGANVLTF
NA TRBJ1-5 TRBV28 CASTPFYSNQPQHF
NA TRBJ2-5 TRBV5-4 CASSPSAETQYF
NA TRBJ2-3 TRBV10-3 CAISGSTDTQYF
NA TRBJ1-5 TRBV7-9 CASSLMAQPQHF
NA TRBJ1-5 TRBV19 CASSIRGSDNQPQHF
TRBD1 TRBJ1-5 TRBV2 CACSVSTGPNQPQHF
NA TRBJ1-5 TRBV20-1 CSARVPNRPGDQPQHF
NA TRBJ1-1 TRBV19 CAVTGGITEAFF
NA TRBJ2-7 TRBV19 CASSISDRSIYEQYF
NA TRBJ2-7 TRBV3-1 CASMGLEYEQYF
NA TRBJ1-4 TRBV20-1 CSARTGSANEKLFF
NA TRBJ2-7 TRBV6-1 CASRETTVYRSYEQYF
NA TRBJ1-3 TRBV7-9 CASSPRHGGENTIYF
TRBD2 TRBJ2-5 TRBV20-1 CSARDRAGGGETQYF
TRBD1 TRBJ1-2 TRBV19 CASSKDRLRDYGYTF
NA TRBJ1-6 TRBV6-6 CASRQTSGRANSPLHF
NA TRBJ1-5 TRBV20-1 CSVDLSGDQPQHF
TRBD2 TRBJ2-1 TRBV24-1 CATSDYQVGGDEQFF
TRBD1 TRBJ1-3 TRBV9 CASSQDRGNTIYF